The T cell receptor beta chain under discussion was sequenced for a study of blood T cell repertoires in COVID-19 (TCRdb year 2020). Concerning the study at large: Samples covering the acute and convalescent phases of COVID-19 were provided by collaborators in the United States, Italy and Spain. Sample metadata almost always included a de-identified subject ID, COVID-19 status, age in years and sex. The samples were drawn from two sources: the first 160 participants of the ongoing ImmuneRACE study, and 1,200 or so subjects contributed by 6 global collaborators. The repertoires were made available in a free public database intended to serve as a resource for research on the immune response to SARS-CoV-2. The prospective study material was composed of cDNA or gDNA derived from T cells, B-cell-depleted T cells, or PBMCs. Subjects who had been exposed to COVID-19, were actively infected with it, or had recovered from it provided the deeply sampled blood TCRbeta repertoires that made up the dataset. Where available, HLA class I and class II types were taken from metadata supplied by the sample provider and were not determined by assay-based typing. What the study reported, not specific to this receptor: The amount of clinical and demographic metadata varied by source and participant and was provided uncurated.

Each collaborating institution followed its own protocols to collect whole blood in K2EDTA tubes. Collaborator samples were shipped for TCRbeta analysis as frozen whole blood, isolated PBMCs, or DNA extracted from either sample type. Between the V and J ends, shortened by 2 bases and 2 bases respectively, the junction contains 15 bases. The CDR3, from cysteine to phenylalanine, totals 16 residues. Only CDR3 DNA remains: 48 bases, in frame from the first base. The germline V gene supplies CDR1 MNHEY and CDR2 SVGAGI. This clone was detected only once. Its antigen is not yet known. No qualities accompany the bases; no much larger clone lies one base away. TCRbeta CDR3 regions were amplified from genomic DNA by means of the immunoSEQ Assay, a bias-controlled multiplex PCR. The paper's processing steps were these. Nucleated cell counts per sample were estimated from amplification of reference gene primers within the assay. To quantify the absolute abundance of each unique TCRbeta CDR3 rearrangement, sequence reads were collapsed and filtered. For each sample, productive Simpson clonality was calculated by taking the square root of Simpson's diversity index across productive rearrangements. Here the immuneACCESS table is served through TCRdb, limited to in-frame sequences with V and J called. Missing clones are a known gap in these copies; in checked studies unresolved V genes cover under half, and the rest lacks a known reason. The DNA was the basis for D and trimming; V, J and clone size are from that table. Within this sample are about 360,000 clones, with around 90% of them counted one time only. The ten largest clones capture about 3% of the sample.

The chain uses TRBV6-5 and TRBJ1-2; the D gene is possibly TRBD1, with 5 bases matching. The sequence came from a human donor in a cohort sampled during active COVID-19. The sample was peripheral blood. The CDR3 reads as follows: CASSYGGGAANYGYTF. The nucleotide sequence is TGTGCCAGCAGTTACGGGGGAGGCGCAGCGAACTATGGCTACACCTTC.